These 3 T cell receptor beta chains came from one sample sequenced in a study of OX40 agonist ivuxolimab in advanced cancers. Data came from immunoSEQ multiplex PCR; TCRdb stores just in-frame clones and leaves some out. The sample shows approximately 25,000 clones, around 79% of them seen only once. Sequencing was performed on CD4+ or CD8+ T cells sorted from blood, taken in a trial of the OX40 agonist ivuxolimab. The receptors here all came from an adult with an advanced solid tumor such as melanoma, head and neck, liver or kidney cancer.

The V call is TRBV5-1, the J call TRBJ1-2; 7 bases are shared with TRBD1. Germline CDR1 and CDR2: SGHRS and YFSETQ. The junction had 2 bases not matched to a gene; V was cut back by 0 bases and J by 6 bases. The CDR3 runs to 13 residues. CDR3 amino acids: CASSLAGTDGYTF. CDR3 DNA sequence: TGCGCCAGCAGCTTGGCCGGGACAGATGGCTACACCTTC.

This chain's CDR3 is CASSRARGVGNTIYF. As DNA, the CDR3 is TGTGCCAGCAGCAGGGCCAGAGGGGTGGGAAACACCATATATTTT. The chain links TRBV28 to TRBJ1-3; D is possibly TRBD1 (5 bases). The CDR3 runs 15 residues. CDR1 is MDHEN and CDR2 is SYDVKM in the germline V gene. Trimming took off 6 bases at V and 4 bases at J, with 16 bases between the two ends.

Only a few counts were recorded for this clone. This chain links TRBV7-3 with TRBJ1-2, with D uncertain. CDR1 is SGHTA, CDR2 FQGTGA, per germline. The CDR3 runs to 15 residues. Deletions cut 2 bases from V and 6 bases from J, with 16 bases between. CDR3 loop: CASSLGPASQNGYTF. CDR3 DNA: TGTGCCAGCAGCTTAGGGCCCGCCTCTCAAAATGGCTACACCTTC.